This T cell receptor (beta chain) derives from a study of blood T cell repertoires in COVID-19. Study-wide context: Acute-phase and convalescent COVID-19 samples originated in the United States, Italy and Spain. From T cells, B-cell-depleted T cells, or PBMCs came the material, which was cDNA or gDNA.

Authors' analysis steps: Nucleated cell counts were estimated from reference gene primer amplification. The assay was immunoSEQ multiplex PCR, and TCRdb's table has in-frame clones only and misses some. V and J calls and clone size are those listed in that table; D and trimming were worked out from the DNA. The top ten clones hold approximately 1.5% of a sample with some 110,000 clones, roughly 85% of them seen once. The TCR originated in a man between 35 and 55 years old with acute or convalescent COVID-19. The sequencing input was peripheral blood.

The CDR3 coding sequence is TGTGCCACCAGCAGACTCTCCGGGACAGGGGGTGAAAAACTGTTTTTT. Encoded protein: CATSRLSGTGGEKLFF. The chain joins TRBV15 to TRBJ1-4, with 11 bases aligning to TRBD1. V was pared by 2 bases and J by 7 bases, with 6 bases of the junction left unmatched. This CDR3 spans 16 amino acids. Germline lookup yields CDR1 LNHNV and CDR2 YYDKDF (reference sequence).